The rows below give T cell receptor beta chains drawn from one sample of a study of OX40 agonist ivuxolimab in advanced cancers. Profiled with immunoSEQ multiplex PCR; TCRdb holds only in-frame clones, not every one. The data hold some 90,000 clones, with roughly 90% observed a single time. The source material was CD4+ or CD8+ T cells sorted from blood, sampled in a trial of the OX40 agonist ivuxolimab. These receptor sequences come from an adult with an advanced solid tumor such as melanoma, head and neck, liver or kidney cancer. Each CDR3 is given with its conserved first and last residue. Fields, in order: V gene, CDR3 length, J gene, CDR3 protein.

V: TRBV14; length: 16; J: TRBJ1-2; CDR3: CASSQDPSPGNYGYTF
V: TRBV14; length: 11; J: TRBJ2-3; CDR3: CASSHGYTQYF
V: TRBV9; length: 18; J: TRBJ2-1; CDR3: CASSVGGPRQSSYNEQFF
V: TRBV27; length: 13; J: TRBJ2-1; CDR3: CASYSGEINEQFF
V: TRBV7-2; length: 14; J: TRBJ2-5; CDR3: CASSLVGLVETQYF
V: TRBV27; length: 15; J: TRBJ2-1; CDR3: CASSFGLAASNEQFF
V: TRBV5-6; length: 15; J: TRBJ2-1; CDR3: CASSFGRNSYNEQFF
V: TRBV6-5; length: 16; J: TRBJ2-3; CDR3: CASSYTGTSSTDTQYF
V: TRBV27; length: 13; J: TRBJ1-1; CDR3: CASSYTGNTEAFF
V: TRBV29-1; length: 13; J: TRBJ1-2; CDR3: CSVEDFRGNGYTF
V: TRBV6-5; length: 15; J: TRBJ1-1; CDR3: CASSHPGTGYTEAFF
V: TRBV19; length: 13; J: TRBJ2-2; CDR3: CASCDRDTGELFF
V: TRBV6-6; length: 11; J: TRBJ1-1; CDR3: CASVRTGDAFF
V: TRBV2; length: 13; J: TRBJ2-1; CDR3: CASVPQGLNEQFF
V: TRBV9; length: 15; J: TRBJ2-3; CDR3: CASSVAGGRPDTQYF
V: TRBV5-1; length: 15; J: TRBJ1-2; CDR3: CASSLDLGQNYGYTF
V: TRBV11-2; length: 16; J: TRBJ2-5; CDR3: CASSLGVSRASETQYF
V: TRBV10-1; length: 15; J: TRBJ2-2; CDR3: CASSESGDPTGELFF
V: TRBV27; length: 14; J: TRBJ2-5; CDR3: CASSALGGQETQYF
V: TRBV5-1; length: 17; J: TRBJ2-5; CDR3: CASSHVSGRVSEETQYF
V: TRBV27; length: 15; J: TRBJ2-6; CDR3: CASSITASGANVLTF
V: TRBV11-2; length: 13; J: TRBJ2-5; CDR3: CASSLTSGETQYF
V: TRBV19; length: 12; J: TRBJ2-7; CDR3: CASMAPNYEQYF
V: TRBV19; length: 14; J: TRBJ2-3; CDR3: CASSIGRGTDTQYF
V: TRBV27; length: 15; J: TRBJ2-7; CDR3: CASSSTGGSIYEQYF
V: TRBV2; length: 14; J: TRBJ1-2; CDR3: CASSDERQTYGYTF
V: TRBV6-5; length: 11; J: TRBJ1-1; CDR3: CASSANTEAFF
V: TRBV6-6; length: 13; J: TRBJ1-2; CDR3: CASSPGDTHGYTF
V: TRBV10-2; length: 15; J: TRBJ2-5; CDR3: CASSLRLAGQETQYF
V: TRBV5-4; length: 16; J: TRBJ1-1; CDR3: CASSLPGGGLSTEAFF
V: TRBV19; length: 14; J: TRBJ1-5; CDR3: CASSILDSNQPQHF
V: TRBV9; length: 16; J: TRBJ2-6; CDR3: CASSVGGFAGANVLTF
V: TRBV5-4; length: 15; J: TRBJ2-5; CDR3: CASSLPGTDQETQYF
V: TRBV27; length: 15; J: TRBJ1-1; CDR3: CASSPLPVGNTEAFF
V: TRBV2; length: 13; J: TRBJ1-2; CDR3: CASSADRGYGYTF
V: TRBV19; length: 14; J: TRBJ1-1; CDR3: CASSKGFLTLEAFF
V: TRBV6-1; length: 15; J: TRBJ2-7; CDR3: CASSEQDSSSYEQYF
V: TRBV2; length: 14; J: TRBJ1-5; CDR3: CASGGQGSNQPQHF
V: TRBV15; length: 18; J: TRBJ2-7; CDR3: CATSRDRGLAGPGYEQYF
V: TRBV13; length: 13; J: TRBJ1-5; CDR3: CASSQGQGRPQHF
V: TRBV6-5; length: 13; J: TRBJ2-7; CDR3: CASGTKFSYEQYF
V: TRBV29-1; length: 11; J: TRBJ2-1; CDR3: CSVISNGEQFF
V: TRBV4-3; length: 13; J: TRBJ1-4; CDR3: CASSQVPGEKLFF
V: TRBV27; length: 12; J: TRBJ1-1; CDR3: CASSSGNTEAFF
V: TRBV30; length: 13; J: TRBJ2-7; CDR3: CAWSGSVGYEQYF
V: TRBV21-1; length: 11; J: TRBJ2-5; CDR3: CASSLERTQYF
V: TRBV2; length: 16; J: TRBJ2-7; CDR3: CATARRQSGGTYEQYF